This is a list of T cell receptor beta chains from one sample in a study of blood T cell repertoires in COVID-19. Profiling relied on immunoSEQ multiplex PCR, and the TCRdb table lists in-frame clones only, not all of them. The sample has tens of thousands of clones; about nine tenths are singletons. Specimen: peripheral blood. Every receptor here comes from a male donor with acute or convalescent COVID-19. CDR3s include the opening cysteine and the closing phenylalanine or tryptophan.

TRBJ2-7,TRBV6-2/TRBV6-3,CASSRGDSSYEQYF
TRBJ2-7,TRBV5-1,CASSLAWGQEVHEQYF
TRBJ1-6,TRBV2,CASNAGGDSPLHF
TRBJ1-5,TRBV3-1/TRBV3-2,CASSPDRGSPGGSQHF
TRBJ1-1,TRBV18,CASSPSRGGRLISTEAFF
TRBJ1-4,TRBV5-1,CASSLGQSTNEKLFF
TRBJ1-4,TRBV30,CAWSVRKWGADEKLFF
TRBJ1-2,TRBV3-1/TRBV3-2,CASSQTGQGGGYTF
TRBJ2-7,TRBV2,CASRPDTHEQYF
TRBJ1-2,TRBV20-1,CSRDSGYGYTF
TRBJ1-1,TRBV7-2,CASSPPRGTAEAFF
TRBJ2-6,TRBV19,CASSGQGASGANVLTF
TRBJ2-1,TRBV21-1,CASSRSTGGANNEQFF
TRBJ1-1,TRBV19,CASSIQGQPQNTEAFF
TRBJ2-1,TRBV7-2,CASSFRGDEQFF
TRBJ1-5,TRBV7-2,CASSLIGGNQPQHF
TRBJ2-2,TRBV11-2,CASSLGGTGGAGELFF
TRBJ1-3,TRBV2,CASRRDPGQGTYNTIYF
TRBJ2-2,TRBV10-3,CAISESAGTGELFF
TRBJ1-2,TRBV2,CASTEVGYGYTF
TRBJ1-4,TRBV3-1/TRBV3-2,CASSQGGGKTNEKLFF
TRBJ2-3,TRBV7-9,CASSLVTSGGNTDTQYF
TRBJ2-2,TRBV19,CASSPESGTGWDGELFF
TRBJ2-5,TRBV20-1,CSASVVAGSQETQYF
TRBJ1-3,TRBV11-2,CASSPRAKAEGNTIYF
TRBJ2-7,TRBV7-6,CASSLGAGPDYEQYF
TRBJ2-5,TRBV7-9,CASSLAGRGGETQYF
TRBJ2-4,TRBV3-1/TRBV3-2,CASSQDTRGAKNIQYF
TRBJ2-2,TRBV6-1,CASSEVGRWNTGELFF
TRBJ1-5,TRBV7-2,CASSLGLGATQHF
TRBJ2-5,TRBV5-4,CASSLGRPSGGAWETQYF
TRBJ2-1,TRBV5-1,CASSLVGGGAYNEQFF
TRBJ1-1,TRBV6-5,CASRRTGDGSTEAFF
TRBJ1-4,TRBV5-1,CASSHGSGANEKLFF
TRBJ2-7,TRBV30,CAWSVQGAYEQYF
TRBJ2-4,TRBV12-2,CASRQGRVAKNIQYF
TRBJ1-4,TRBV6-6,CASSQLGQGAPSNEKLFF
TRBJ2-7,TRBV6-5,CASSSQAGWEQYF
TRBJ1-4,TRBV5-1,CASSFQGGETNEKLFF
TRBJ1-5,TRBV6-5,CASKRQSNQPQHF
TRBJ2-3,TRBV5-1,CASRVQGARDTQYF
TRBJ2-7,TRBV5-1,CASSLVGGQGSGEQYF
TRBJ1-4,TRBV2,CASRREGQGSEKLFF
TRBJ2-1,TRBV5-5,CASSPTGLAGVPGNNEQFF
TRBJ1-1,TRBV5-4,CASSPRRGALGRNTEAFF
TRBJ2-1,TRBV15,CATSRDGPPEAEQFF
TRBJ2-2,TRBV30,CAWSALGGNTGELFF
TRBJ2-2,TRBV6-1,CASSGGSGGINTGELFF